The 15 T cell receptor beta chains below all came from one sample that was sequenced in a study of cytomegalovirus exposure and HLA in healthy donors. The PCR had 60 Vbeta and 13 Jbeta primers. TCRdb's table, derived via immunoSEQ multiplex PCR, lists solely in-frame clones and lacks some. The ten top clones account for 4% to 5.5%, within a sample of 70,000 or so clones. Sequenced material: PBMCs. Receptors originate from a man aged 35 to 55 in good health and CMV-seronegative.

Concerning this clone: A junction end diverges from the germline sequence, so it may reflect a read error. The V gene is TRBV4-1, the J gene TRBJ2-1, with D possibly being TRBD1 (5 bases). The CDR3 contains 16 residues. Per germline, CDR1 MGHRA and CDR2 YSYEKL. CDR3 loop: CASSQSQGSSNNEQFF. The CDR3 DNA sequence: TGCGCCAGCAGCCAAAGTCAGGGATCCTCCAACAATGAGCAGTTCTTC.

CDR3 in DNA: TGTGCCAGCAGCTCGTTAGGGACTTCGGGGACCCAGTACTTC. Amino acids: CASSSLGTSGTQYF. The V call is TRBV5-6, the J call TRBJ2-5, with a tentative D call TRBD2 (6 bases). CDR1 and CDR2 from the germline V gene are SGHDT and YYEEEE. The CDR3 covers 14 residues. Trimming left V 3 bases short and J 7 bases short, with 16 bases between.

This chain joins TRBV9 and TRBJ2-7; TRBD1 matches at 11 bases. Germline V gives CDR1 SGDLS, CDR2 YYNGEE. Trimming at V came to 2 bases and at J to 3 bases, leaving 4 bases not matched to a gene. This CDR3 is built from 15 residues. The CDR3 DNA is TGTGCCAGCAGCGTGACCGGGACAGGGGGCTACGAGCAGTACTTC. It is translated as CASSVTGTGGYEQYF.

The rearrangement links TRBV6-6 to TRBJ1-2; no clear D gene. The ends were cut back, 0 bases at V and 2 bases at J, with 10 bases in the middle. This CDR3 region has 15 residues. CDR1 MNHNY and CDR2 SVGAGI come from the germline V gene (reference sequence). The CDR3 sequence is CASSYSPGTNYGYTF. CDR3 nucleotides: TGTGCCAGCAGTTACTCGCCAGGAACCAACTATGGCTACACCTTC.

The CDR3 coding sequence is TGCGCCAGCAGCCCGAATGCGGGGGAGCTGTTTTTT. Translating gives CASSPNAGELFF. This chain connects TRBV4-3 to TRBJ2-2; D gene uncertain. This CDR3 contains 12 residues. Germline values: CDR1 LGHNA, CDR2 YSLEER. The ends were cut back, 4 bases at V and 8 bases at J, with 8 bases in the middle.

The chain recombines TRBV4-1 with TRBJ2-2, with 9 positions matching TRBD2. CDR1 and CDR2 (germline): MGHRA, YSYEKL. The V gene end was trimmed by 0 bases and the J gene end by 2 bases; junction bases not matched to a gene: 7. This CDR3 has 18 amino acids. CDR3: CASSQELAGDTNTGELFF. CDR3 DNA sequence: TGCGCCAGCAGCCAAGAATTAGCGGGGGATACTAACACCGGGGAGCTGTTTTTT.

The V gene is TRBV19, the J gene TRBJ2-7, with a weak D call TRBD2 (6 bases). CDR1 is LNHDA, CDR2 SQIVND, per germline (reference sequence). The length of the CDR3 is 14 residues. Trimming took off 3 bases at V and 6 bases at J, with 15 bases between the two ends. CDR3 loop: CASSMSVGGLEQYF. CDR3 DNA sequence: TGTGCCAGTAGTATGAGCGTAGGAGGGCTCGAGCAGTACTTC.

The chain joins TRBV5-4 to TRBJ1-6; 8 bases fit TRBD1. The CDR3 contains 14 residues. V trimming: 4 bases; J trimming: 7 bases; junction bases outside the gene matches: 4. CDR1 and CDR2 from the germline V gene are SGHNT and YYREEE (reference sequence). The CDR3 here is CASSPGQANSPLHF. Here the CDR3 DNA reads TGTGCCAGCAGCCCGGGACAGGCAAATTCACCCCTCCACTTT. Using reference TRBV5-4 and TRBJ1-6 for the parts outside the CDR3, the full variable domain is ETGVTQSPTHLIKTRGQQVTLRCSSQSGHNTVSWYQQALGQGPQFIFQYYREEENGRGNFPPRFSGLQFPNYSSELNVNALELDDSALYLCASSPGQANSPLHFGNGTRLTVT.

V usage is TRBV19 and J usage is TRBJ2-3; 8 positions agree with TRBD2. Trimming at V came to 2 bases and at J to 0 bases, leaving 10 bases not matched to a gene. The germline CDR1 and CDR2 sequences are LNHDA and SQIVND (reference sequence). CDR3 length: 18 amino acids. The CDR3 spells CASSITAGGLLSTDTQYF. In DNA, the CDR3 is TGTGCCAGTAGTATAACTGCGGGGGGTCTATTGAGCACAGATACGCAGTATTTT.

The V call is TRBV19, the J call TRBJ2-3; TRBD1 agrees at 9 bases. V shed 8 bases and J 0 bases; nucleotides not matched to a gene: 12. CDR3 size: 17 residues. The V gene's germline CDR1 is LNHDA and CDR2 SQIVND (reference sequence). The CDR3 sequence is CASRNFAGTGSTDTQYF. As DNA, the CDR3 is TGTGCCAGTCGGAACTTCGCAGGGACAGGGAGCACAGATACGCAGTATTTT.

The J gene is TRBJ2-7, the V gene TRBV2; a weak D match, TRBD1 (5 bases). CDR1 and CDR2 (germline): SNHLY, FYNNEI. The CDR3 sequence is 14 residues long. V lost 3 bases to trimming and J lost 4 bases, with 13 bases between them. The CDR3 DNA reads as TGTGCCAGCAGTGACCAAGGGGCCGGATACGAGCAGTACTTC. Translating it yields CASSDQGAGYEQYF.

V is TRBV4-3 and J is TRBJ2-1; TRBD2 aligns across 13 bases. V lost 0 bases and J lost 7; bases outside the gene matches: 12. The CDR3 extends over 19 amino acids. The V gene's germline CDR1 is LGHNA and CDR2 YSLEER. This CDR3 is CASSQDITSGRAWFNEQFF. The CDR3 bases are TGCGCCAGCAGCCAAGATATTACTAGCGGGAGGGCATGGTTTAATGAGCAGTTCTTC.

The rearrangement joins TRBV27 to TRBJ2-5; D is uncertain. The J call is in doubt because the DNA end fits TRBJ2-7 better. The CDR3 sequence is 11 residues long. Germline V gives CDR1 MNHEY, CDR2 SMNVEV (reference sequence). CDR3 protein: CASRWGYEQYF. Here the CDR3 DNA reads TGTGCCAGCCGATGGGGCTACGAGCAGTACTTC.

The chain is built from TRBV29-1 and TRBJ2-5; D is possibly TRBD2 (6 bases). CDR1 is SQVTM, CDR2 ANQGSEA, per germline. CDR3 length: 13 residues. V dropped 7 bases and J dropped 2 bases, with 14 bases sitting between them. This chain's CDR3 is CSDGGAGQETQYF. The DNA of the CDR3 is TGCAGCGACGGCGGGGCAGGACAAGAGACCCAGTACTTC.

The CDR3 coding sequence is TGTGCCAGCAGCTTGTGGGGGGTTAGGGAAGCTTTCTTT. This encodes CASSLWGVREAFF. The chain employs TRBV5-6 and TRBJ1-1; tentative D call: TRBD1 (5 bases). CDR1 is SGHDT, CDR2 YYEEEE, per germline. V lost 1 base and J 8 bases, leaving 12 bases between the germline ends. The CDR3 extends over 13 amino acids.